This T cell receptor (beta chain) was profiled in a study of T cell responses to AZD1222 COVID-19 vaccine. The data were produced by immunoSEQ multiplex PCR, yet TCRdb's version contains in-frame clones alone and is incomplete. The sample records roughly 120,000 clones, 88% being singletons. Broader study findings: Donors were mostly white British, more females; clonal diversity possibly underestimated.

Germline V gives CDR1 MNHEY, CDR2 SVGAGI. V dropped 0 bases and J dropped 7 bases, with 10 bases sitting between them. This CDR3 is 14 amino acids long. Concerning this clone itself: The antigen remains undetermined.

The material sequenced was peripheral blood, taken on day 0 of AZD1222 vaccination. This TCR came from an adult in good health. The chain couples TRBV6-5 to TRBJ1-5; D remains unclear. The CDR3 DNA follows: TGTGCCAGCAGTTACTCGGCCCAAGGCCAGCCCCAGCATTTT. Its protein product is CASSYSAQGQPQHF.